The 23 T cell receptor beta chains below were found in one sample sequenced in a study of CD8+ T cells in alopecia areata. Sequencing relied on a cDNA template that was reverse transcribed from extracted RNA. Assay used: immunoSEQ multiplex PCR; TCRdb lists only in-frame clones, some missing. The sample shows 110,000 or so clones, around two fifths of them seen only once. Material for sequencing was CD4+ T cells sorted from blood. All receptors derive from a human donor with alopecia areata.

The chain couples TRBV9 to TRBJ2-1; perhaps D is TRBD1 or TRBD2 (5 bases each). V lost 4 bases to trimming and J lost 0 bases, with 11 bases between them. Germline CDR1 SGDLS, CDR2 YYNGEE. There are 15 residues in the CDR3. CDR3 bases: TGTGCCAGCAGCCCGGGGCACTACTCCTACAATGAGCAGTTCTTC. Amino acid sequence: CASSPGHYSYNEQFF.

The J gene is TRBJ2-2, the V gene TRBV30; D call uncertain. Looked up from germline, CDR1 is GTSNPN and CDR2 is SVGIG (reference sequence). The V end lost 0 bases, the J end lost 6 bases, and 2 bases lay between the germline ends. The length of the CDR3 is 11 residues. For the CDR3, the DNA is TGTGCCTGGAGTGTACCCGGGGAGCTGTTTTTT. The encoded protein is CAWSVPGELFF.

This clone appeared a few times. The rearrangement joins TRBV29-1 to TRBJ1-1; D is ambiguous. CDR3 size: 14 residues. Germline V gene data show CDR1 as SQVTM and CDR2 as ANQGSEA. Trimming took off 4 bases at V and 4 bases at J, with 16 bases between the two ends. DNA for the CDR3: TGCAGCGTTGCCCAGGTTTGGGAAGGCACTGAAGCTTTCTTT. It encodes CSVAQVWEGTEAFF.

J is TRBJ2-7 and V is TRBV2, with D perhaps being TRBD1 or TRBD2 (6 bases each). The CDR3 runs 14 residues. Germline CDR1 SNHLY, CDR2 FYNNEI. The germline V and J ends were trimmed by 3 bases and 6 bases, with 15 bases remaining between them. The CDR3 DNA reads as TGTGCCAGCAGTGATATGGGGGGCGCGACCGAGCAGTACTTC. It specifies CASSDMGGATEQYF.

This clone has only a few counts. J is TRBJ2-7 and V is TRBV5-1; 7 bases agree with TRBD1. CDR3 length equals 12 residues. With V trimmed by 7 bases and J by 3 bases, 4 bases remained unmatched. Germline CDR1 reads SGHRS; CDR2 reads YFSETQ. As DNA, the CDR3 is TGCGCCAGCCGGGACAGTAACTACGAGCAGTACTTC. Protein product: CASRDSNYEQYF.

In its sample, this clone was seen a few times. The chain employs TRBV5-1 and TRBJ2-3; D perhaps matches TRBD2 (6 bases). Germline CDR1 SGHRS, CDR2 YFSETQ. V was clipped by 6 bases and J by 11 bases, with 13 bases between them. The CDR3 is made up of 11 amino acids. The CDR3 nucleotides read TGCGCCAGCACGGCTAGCGACCGGCAGTATTTT. It codes for CASTASDRQYF.

This clone was seen only a few times. This rearrangement joins TRBV29-1 to TRBJ1-1; 12 bases match TRBD1. The CDR3 totals 16 residues. Germline V lookup: CDR1 SQVTM, CDR2 ANQGSEA. After removal of 6 bases from V and 5 bases from J, the junction contained 13 bases not matched to a gene. The CDR3 DNA is TGCAGCGTCCGTAGGGGGACAGGGGGCGCGGTGACTGAAGCTTTCTTT. Translated: CSVRRGTGGAVTEAFF.

The gene calls are TRBV27 and TRBJ2-5; 9 nucleotides match TRBD1. There are 18 residues in the CDR3. Looked up from germline, CDR1 is MNHEY and CDR2 is SMNVEV (reference sequence). V trimming: 3 bases; J trimming: 0 bases; junction bases outside the gene matches: 11. The CDR3 DNA sequence: TGTGCCAGCAGTTTTTACGGACAGGGGATAAAGGACCAAGAGACCCAGTACTTC. Translated: CASSFYGQGIKDQETQYF.

This chain connects TRBV7-2 to TRBJ2-5; D remains unclear. Germline CDR1 is SGHTA and CDR2 is FQGNSA. The CDR3 length is 15 residues. The V and J ends lost 3 bases and 0 bases respectively, with 11 bases between them. CDR3 nucleotides: TGTGCCAGCAGCTTTCAGGCAGAGTACCAAGAGACCCAGTACTTC. This gives the protein CASSFQAEYQETQYF.

This clone showed up just a few times. As DNA, the CDR3 is TGCAGCGTCCTTACTAGCGGGAGCCGACATGAGCAGTTCTTC. Its protein is CSVLTSGSRHEQFF. This chain connects TRBV29-1 to TRBJ2-1, with 11 nucleotides matching TRBD2. This CDR3 is built from 14 residues. From germline, CDR1 is SQVTM and CDR2 ANQGSEA. V lost 6 bases, J lost 8 bases, and 9 bases stayed unmatched.

V and J are TRBV29-1 and TRBJ2-3; D is ambiguous. Germline-derived CDR1 and CDR2 are SQVTM and ANQGSEA. V dropped 2 bases and J dropped 4 bases, with 13 bases sitting between them. The CDR3 has 14 amino acids. CDR3 in amino acids: CSVELPEEPDTQYF. The DNA for the CDR3 is TGCAGCGTTGAATTGCCCGAAGAGCCAGATACGCAGTATTTT.

The chain recombines TRBV28 with TRBJ2-2; D might be TRBD1 (5 bases). The germline CDR1 and CDR2 sequences are MDHEN and SYDVKM. The CDR3 length is 12 residues. The CDR3 bases are TGTGTAACAGGCCTGAACACCGGGGAGCTGTTTTTT. This encodes CVTGLNTGELFF. Drawing the rest from reference TRBV28 and TRBJ2-2, the complete variable domain is DVKVTQSSRYLVKRTGEKVFLECVQDMDHENMFWYRQDPGLGLRLIYFSYDVKMKEKGDIPEGYSVSREKKERFSLILESASTNQTSMYLCVTGLNTGELFFGEGSRLTVL.

This chain joins TRBV18 and TRBJ2-1; 8 nucleotides match TRBD2. J gave up 12 bases and V 2 bases, and 3 bases lay outside the gene matches. CDR3 length equals 12 residues. CDR1 is KGHSH and CDR2 is LQKENI in the germline V gene. CDR3 in DNA: TGTGCCAGCTCACCATCTGCGGGGGGGCAGTTCTTC. Protein: CASSPSAGGQFF.

This clone was seen a handful of times. The chain uses TRBV29-1 and TRBJ2-2; D unresolved. CDR1 is SQVTM and CDR2 is ANQGSEA in the germline V gene. The length of the CDR3 is 11 residues. Deletions cut 4 bases from V and 6 bases from J, with 6 bases between. The DNA for the CDR3 is TGCAGCGTTGGGTCAGCCGGGGAGCTGTTTTTT. Translating it yields CSVGSAGELFF.

V gene TRBV7-2 combines with J gene TRBJ2-7, with TRBD2 as a possible D gene (5 bases). CDR1 SGHTA and CDR2 FQGNSA come from the germline V gene. The V end was cut by 4 bases, the J end by 2 bases, with 15 bases between. The CDR3 is made up of 15 amino acids. CDR3 region: CASSSDYSQTYEQYF. The CDR3 coding sequence is TGTGCCAGCAGCTCCGACTACTCACAAACCTACGAGCAGTACTTC.

The chain links TRBV30 to TRBJ2-2, with D uncertain. This CDR3 region has 13 residues. V lost 3 bases and J lost 1, with 6 bases in between. Germline V CDR1 and CDR2: GTSNPN, SVGIG (reference sequence). CDR3: CAWRAGNTGELFF. In nucleotides, the CDR3 is TGTGCCTGGAGGGCAGGGAACACCGGGGAGCTGTTTTTT.

This rearrangement joins TRBV2 to TRBJ2-7; D may be TRBD1 (6 bases). The V gene lost 6 bases and the J gene lost 3 bases, with 15 bases spanning the gap. This CDR3 has 14 residues. Germline CDR1 SNHLY, CDR2 FYNNEI. For the CDR3, the DNA is TGTGCCAGCAGGACCGGGACACACGGCTACGAGCAGTACTTC. Translating it yields CASRTGTHGYEQYF.

The chain uses TRBV4-1 and TRBJ2-3; D is unresolved. The length of the CDR3 is 15 residues. Germline V gene sequence: CDR1 MGHRA, CDR2 YSYEKL. Trimming took 3 bases from V and 5 from J, leaving 15 bases between them. The CDR3 DNA sequence: TGCGCCAGCAGCCAGACTGGCCTGATCGGAGATACGCAGTATTTT. It translates to CASSQTGLIGDTQYF.

The chain is built from TRBV7-3 and TRBJ2-2, with 9 bases matching TRBD1. The V gene's germline CDR1 is SGHTA and CDR2 FQGTGA. The ends lost 8 bases at V and 5 bases at J; junction bases unmatched: 9. This CDR3 has 15 residues. CDR3 amino acids: CASRPGQGSTGELFF. Written as DNA, the CDR3 is TGTGCCAGCCGGCCGGGACAGGGCTCGACCGGGGAGCTGTTTTTT.

There are a few counts of this clone. The chain uses TRBV25-1 and TRBJ2-4, with 7 bases lining up with TRBD1. With 5 bases clipped from V and 6 bases from J, the junction kept 7 bases outside the gene matches. The germline CDR1 and CDR2 sequences are MGHDK and SYGVNS. This CDR3 is 14 amino acids long. CDR3 sequence: CASSTPGGRNIQYF. For the CDR3, the DNA is TGTGCCAGCAGTACTCCAGGGGGACGAAACATTCAGTACTTC.

This clone was observed a few times. The rearrangement links TRBV5-6 to TRBJ2-1; 10 nucleotides agree with TRBD2. Trimming removed 4 bases from V and 0 bases from J; junction bases left unmatched: 13. Germline CDR1 SGHDT, CDR2 YYEEEE. This CDR3 is 19 amino acids long. In nucleotides, the CDR3 is TGTGCCAGCAGCCTCCTTCGGACTAGCGGACGCAGCTCCTACAATGAGCAGTTCTTC. Translated, it gives CASSLLRTSGRSSYNEQFF.

The chain joins TRBV4-1 to TRBJ2-1, with 9 bases lining up with TRBD1. CDR1 and CDR2 from the germline V gene are MGHRA and YSYEKL. The CDR3 is 14 residues long. With V trimmed by 2 bases and J by 7 bases, 3 bases remained unmatched. CDR3 nucleotides: TGCGCCAGCAGCCAACCCGGACAGGGGAATGAGCAGTTCTTC. Translation: CASSQPGQGNEQFF.

In nucleotides, the CDR3 is TGTGCCACCAGCAGAGAGCTACAGGGTAATCAGCCCCAGCATTTT. Translated, it gives CATSRELQGNQPQHF. The chain links TRBV15 to TRBJ1-5; a weak D match, TRBD1 (6 bases). The CDR3 consists of 15 residues. V gave up 0 bases and J gave up 4 bases, with 10 bases separating them. Germline-derived CDR1 and CDR2 are LNHNV and YYDKDF (reference sequence).